This TCR beta chain was recorded in a study of blood T cell repertoires in COVID-19. The germline CDR1 and CDR2 sequences are SGHAT and FQDESV (reference sequence). The CDR3 is 14 residues long. V lost 5 bases, J lost 8 bases, and 18 bases lay in between. The assay was immunoSEQ multiplex PCR, and TCRdb's table has in-frame clones only and misses some. The top ten hold approximately 14% of the sample, which has about 180,000 clones, 80% to 90% seen once. The specimen sequenced was PBMCs or T cells enriched from blood (not recorded which). The genes are TRBV11-1 and TRBJ1-2; tentatively, D is TRBD1 (6 bases). This clonotype originated in a man aged 50-60 years who had recovered from COVID-19. This CDR3 is CASSPEAGDLGYTF. As DNA, the CDR3 is TGTGCCAGCAGCCCAGAGGCAGGGGACCTCGGCTACACCTTC.